The present TCR beta chain was sequenced within a study of blood T cell repertoires in COVID-19. Study-level background: In each case, the material was cDNA or gDNA derived from T cells, B-cell-depleted T cells, or PBMCs.

In the original processing: Reference gene primer amplification yielded estimated nucleated cell counts. Generated by immunoSEQ multiplex PCR, the TCRdb table keeps only in-frame clones and is missing some. V, J and clone size derive from that table, while D and trimming were established from the DNA sequence. This table holds approximately 61,000 clones, 75% to 85% found once. The germline gives CDR1 SQVTM, CDR2 ANQGSEA. The CDR3 has 13 residues. The TCR comes from a human donor in a cohort sampled during active COVID-19. The sequenced material came from peripheral blood. This chain connects TRBV29-1 to TRBJ2-5; TRBD2 matches 13 bases. CDR3 bases: TGCAGTGGAGGACTAGCGGGAGAGGGGACCCAGTACTTC. This codes for CSGGLAGEGTQYF.